The TCR beta chain under discussion was sequenced for a study of OX40 agonist ivuxolimab in advanced cancers. Study in general: The treatment was a fully human IgG2 OX40 agonist, ivuxolimab. Ivuxolimab, which patients received intravenously every 2 weeks, was dosed at 0.01 to 10 mg/kg.

Clones were sequenced by immunoSEQ multiplex PCR, and TCRdb holds only the in-frame ones, with some missing. The sample has around 77,000 clones, 85% to 90% seen once; the top ten hold under 0.75%. The germline V and J ends were trimmed by 5 bases and 8 bases, with 19 bases remaining between them. Germline V gene data show CDR1 as SEHNR and CDR2 as FQNEAQ (reference sequence). The CDR3 consists of 15 residues. The clonotype was recovered from an adult with an advanced solid tumor such as melanoma, head and neck, liver or kidney cancer. The sequences come from CD4+ or CD8+ T cells sorted from blood, collected in a trial of the OX40 agonist ivuxolimab. The chain uses TRBV7-9 and TRBJ2-1; D ambiguous. CDR3 region: CASSIDTTHGDEQFF. The CDR3 DNA reads as TGTGCCAGCAGCATCGACACGACGCATGGCGATGAGCAGTTCTTC.